Listed below are T cell receptor beta chains from one sample, sequenced in a study of cytomegalovirus exposure and HLA in healthy donors. Method: immunoSEQ multiplex PCR; TCRdb's copy keeps in-frame clones and lacks some. The sample shows 64,000 or so clones, about two thirds of them seen only once. Sequencing input: PBMCs. The origin of the receptors is a woman between 45 and 65 years old in good health and CMV-seropositive. Both conserved end residues are part of each CDR3. A D gene is named only where the DNA matches it firmly. Only some rows state a clone size, as once, few, many or a class for expanded clones.

j_gene,abundance,d_gene,v_gene,CDR3aa,CDR3nt
TRBJ1-5,-,-,TRBV12-2,CRAPGSNQPQHF,TGTCGCGCCCCAGGTAGCAATCAGCCCCAGCATTTT
TRBJ1-2,-,-,TRBV7-2,CASSVASGREGGGYTF,TGTGCCAGCAGCGTAGCAAGTGGCAGGGAGGGCGGTGGCTACACCTTC
TRBJ2-5,-,TRBD1,TRBV6-5,CASSYGTGEETQYF,TGTGCCAGCAGTTACGGGACAGGGGAAGAGACCCAGTACTTC
TRBJ2-5,-,-,TRBV7-3,CASSSGQNQETQYF,TGTGCCAGCAGCTCCGGACAGAACCAAGAGACCCAGTACTTC
TRBJ1-5,few,-,TRBV5-4,CASSLQGNQPQHF,TGTGCCAGCAGTTTACAGGGCAATCAGCCCCAGCATTTT
TRBJ2-7,-,-,TRBV6-5,CASSPGRPESYEQYF,TGTGCCAGCAGTCCTGGTCGGCCGGAGTCCTACGAGCAGTACTTC
TRBJ1-2,-,-,TRBV18,CASSLGPQNYGYTF,TGTGCCAGCTCACTGGGCCCACAAAACTATGGCTACACCTTC
TRBJ1-1,-,-,TRBV28,CASSLPNRFEAFF,TGTGCCAGCAGTTTACCTAACAGGTTTGAAGCTTTCTTT
TRBJ1-6,-,TRBD1,TRBV2,CASRVTGGNSPLHF,TGTGCCAGCAGAGTAACAGGGGGCAATTCACCCCTCCACTTT
TRBJ2-5,few,TRBD2,TRBV5-1,CASSLASVAGGQGTQYF,TGCGCCAGCAGCTTGGCCTCGGTTGCGGGGGGGCAGGGGACCCAGTACTTC
TRBJ2-3,few,-,TRBV7-9,CASSAGGDTQYF,TGTGCCAGCAGCGCAGGTGGTGATACGCAGTATTTT
TRBJ1-5,-,-,TRBV27,CASGGRPQHF,TGTGCCAGCGGAGGGCGGCCCCAGCATTTT
TRBJ2-5,once,TRBD2,TRBV30,CAWSVRRDYGYQETQYF,TGTGCCTGGAGTGTTCGTCGGGACTATGGGTACCAAGAGACCCAGTACTTC
TRBJ1-2,-,-,TRBV6-1,CASRPGTTNYGYTF,TGTGCCAGCAGACCCGGGACAACTAACTATGGCTACACCTTC
TRBJ2-7,-,TRBD2,TRBV27,CASRAAGGPSYEQYF,TGTGCCAGCAGGGCAGCGGGGGGGCCCTCCTACGAGCAGTACTTC
TRBJ1-2,-,TRBD1,TRBV6-5,CASKPGTANYGYTF,TGTGCCAGCAAACCGGGGACAGCGAACTATGGCTACACCTTC
TRBJ1-2,-,TRBD1,TRBV5-1,CASSLGQGASYTF,TGCGCCAGCAGCTTGGGACAGGGAGCTAGCTACACCTTC
TRBJ2-7,few,TRBD1,TRBV7-9,CASSKQGAGTYEQYF,TGTGCCAGCAGCAAACAGGGGGCTGGTACCTACGAGCAGTACTTC
TRBJ2-1,-,TRBD1,TRBV19,CASSATGYGNEQFF,TGTGCCAGTAGTGCGACAGGGTACGGCAATGAGCAGTTCTTC
TRBJ1-2,-,TRBD1,TRBV19,CASSSSTGANYGYTF,TGTGCCAGTAGTTCCTCGACAGGGGCTAACTATGGCTACACCTTC
TRBJ2-1,few,-,TRBV7-9,CASSLDITNNEQFF,TGTGCCAGCAGCCTGGACATTACGAACAATGAGCAGTTCTTC
TRBJ2-1,few,TRBD2,TRBV30,CAWRPSGSMDEQFF,TGTGCCTGGCGCCCTAGCGGGAGTATGGATGAGCAGTTCTTC
TRBJ2-6,-,-,TRBV5-1,CASSPGDASVGANVLTF,TGCGCCAGCAGCCCGGGGGACGCCTCCGTTGGGGCCAACGTCCTGACTTTC
TRBJ2-3,-,-,TRBV7-3,CASSFTRLGDTQYF,TGTGCCAGCAGCTTCACTAGGCTCGGAGATACGCAGTATTTT
TRBJ2-7,few,TRBD2,TRBV18,CASSFSGGTSYEQYF,TGTGCCAGCTCCTTCTCCGGGGGGACTTCCTACGAGCAGTACTTC
TRBJ2-5,-,-,TRBV29-1,CSVEPGQMLETQYF,TGCAGCGTCGAACCGGGACAAATGTTGGAGACCCAGTACTTC
TRBJ2-5,-,TRBD2,TRBV27,CASSRPGLAAQETQYF,TGTGCCAGCAGTCGACCGGGACTAGCGGCCCAAGAGACCCAGTACTTC